This TCR beta chain was recorded in a study of technical replicates of blood from a few donors. Some clones are missing from TCRdb's copy, which holds only in-frame ones; the method was immunoSEQ multiplex PCR. Here the sample spans about 60,000 clones, about 90% being singletons. Deletions cut 1 base from V and 7 bases from J, with 14 bases between. The CDR3 runs 15 residues. Germline CDR1 and CDR2: SGHNT and YENEEA. This clone was detected only a few times. The TCR comes from a human donor in good health. Some clones in this sample may be carry-over from other donors' samples. The sample was PBMCs. The gene calls are TRBV11-3 and TRBJ2-1; D perhaps matches TRBD2 (5 bases). The CDR3 nucleotides are TGTGCCAGCAGCTTAGGGCCTTACGGGGTGAATGAGCAGTTCTTC. Amino acid sequence: CASSLGPYGVNEQFF.